Each of the 15 T cell receptor beta chains below was sequenced from the same sample in a study of T cell repertoires in cytomegalovirus infection. TCRdb re-called the reads with MiXCR, one entry per CDR3 protein. This table holds around 300,000 distinct CDR3 sequences, around 20% found once. These receptors' targets are unknown. Sequencing used cultured PBMCs, obtained from culture after CMV antigen stimulation. The receptors shown here come from a human donor in good health (CMV status not recorded). Some clones in this sample may be carry-over from other donors' samples.

This chain links TRBV11-2 with TRBJ2-1, with D possibly TRBD1 on 5 matching bases. V was clipped by 1 base and J by 6 bases, with 10 bases between them. This CDR3 region has 14 residues. Germline loops: CDR1 SGHAT, CDR2 FQNNGV. CDR3 sequence (DNA): TGTGCCAGCAGCTTAGGCGAAAGGGGCAATGAGCAGTTCTTC. Translated: CASSLGERGNEQFF.

This clonotype was counted at least ten times. The V call is TRBV7-2, the J call TRBJ1-3; D not resolved. This CDR3 is built from 15 residues. Trimming pared 1 base from V and 0 bases from J, leaving 7 bases between. Germline CDR1 and CDR2: SGHTA and FQGNSA. The CDR3 protein is CASSLGVVSGNTIYF. In DNA, the CDR3 is TGTGCCAGCAGCTTAGGGGTCGTCTCTGGAAACACCATATATTTT.

The sample holds many counts of this clonotype. This rearrangement joins TRBV7-2 to TRBJ2-1; D gene uncertain. CDR3 length: 13 residues. The ends were cut back, 5 bases at V and 5 bases at J, with 10 bases in the middle. Germline V gene sequence: CDR1 SGHTA, CDR2 FQGNSA. CDR3: CASSPGPDNEQFF. The CDR3 bases are TGTGCCAGCAGCCCGGGTCCGGACAATGAGCAGTTCTTC.

This clonotype was found a few times. V and J are TRBV10-3 and TRBJ1-2; 8 bases align to TRBD1. In germline, CDR1 is ENHRY, CDR2 SYGVKD. This CDR3 region has 16 residues. After removal of 9 bases from V and 0 bases from J, the junction contained 12 bases not matched to a gene. CDR3 sequence (DNA): TGTGCCATAGGTGCAGGGACAGGTGGGGCTAACTATGGCTACACCTTC. It translates to CAIGAGTGGANYGYTF.

At least ten counts were recorded for this clonotype. The genes are TRBV4-3 and TRBJ1-1; weak D call: TRBD1 (5 bases). From germline, CDR1 is LGHNA and CDR2 YSLEER. This CDR3 has 15 residues. V was cut by 0 bases and J by 4 bases, with 12 bases left in between. This CDR3 reads CASSQDIGDGTEAFF. DNA of the CDR3: TGCGCCAGCAGCCAAGATATAGGGGACGGCACTGAAGCTTTCTTT.

This rearrangement joins TRBV10-3 to TRBJ1-2; D gene unclear. The V and J ends lost 8 bases and 5 bases respectively, with 15 bases between them. Germline assignment: CDR1 ENHRY and CDR2 SYGVKD. This CDR3 comprises 13 residues. The chain's CDR3 is CAIEDRSEYGYTF. DNA of the CDR3: TGTGCCATCGAGGATAGATCGGAGTATGGCTACACCTTC.

The sample holds many counts of this clonotype. The rearrangement joins TRBV6-2 or TRBV6-3 to TRBJ1-5; D is ambiguous. CDR3 length equals 14 residues. Germline V gene data show CDR1 as MNHEY and CDR2 as SVGEGT. The V gene lost 7 bases and the J gene lost 3 bases, with 13 bases spanning the gap. This chain's CDR3 is CASKGQSSNQPQHF. CDR3 coding DNA: TGTGCCAGCAAAGGCCAAAGCTCCAATCAGCCCCAGCATTTT.

V and J are TRBV6-1 and TRBJ2-3; 7 bases line up with TRBD2. CDR1 and CDR2 (germline): MNHNS, SASEGT. Trimming removed 3 bases from V and 3 bases from J; junction bases left unmatched: 12. The CDR3 is 17 amino acids. The CDR3 DNA reads TGTGCCAGCAGTGATTGGAGTCCGGGACTACTAACAGATACGCAGTATTTT. It codes for CASSDWSPGLLTDTQYF.

This clonotype was observed many times. The rearrangement joins TRBV7-9 to TRBJ2-1, with TRBD2 as a possible D gene (6 bases). This CDR3 has 12 residues. The V end lost 5 bases, the J end lost 6 bases, and 8 bases lay between the germline ends. The germline gives CDR1 SEHNR, CDR2 FQNEAQ (reference sequence). CDR3 DNA: TGTGCCAGCAGCCGGAGGGCCAATGAGCAGTTCTTC. Its translation: CASSRRANEQFF. The variable domain in full, completed from reference TRBV7-9 and TRBJ2-1, reads DTGVSQNPRHKITKRGQNVTFRCDPISEHNRLYWYRQTLGQGPEFLTYFQNEAQLEKSRLLSDRFSAERPKGSFSTLEIQRTEQGDSAMYLCASSRRANEQFFGPGTRLTVL.

The V gene is TRBV20-1, the J gene TRBJ1-6; 7 bases agree with TRBD1. With V trimmed by 3 bases and J by 6 bases, 5 bases remained unmatched. Germline assignment: CDR1 DFQATT and CDR2 SNEGSKA (reference sequence). This CDR3 spans 14 amino acids. CDR3: CSASPGTVNSPLHF. The CDR3, as DNA: TGCAGTGCTAGCCCAGGGACAGTTAATTCACCCCTCCACTTT.

In its sample, this clonotype was seen a few times. V usage is TRBV6-5 and J usage is TRBJ1-2; tentative D call: TRBD1 (5 bases). The germline V gene has CDR1 MNHEY and CDR2 SVGAGI. This CDR3 region has 17 residues. V lost 8 bases and J 2 bases, leaving 24 bases between the germline ends. CDR3 protein: CASFSLGLQDLNYGYTF. The DNA for the CDR3 is TGTGCCAGCTTCTCTCTGGGGTTACAGGATCTCAACTATGGCTACACCTTC.

This clonotype was seen only a few times. V and J are TRBV7-7 and TRBJ2-1; D remains unclear. Between the trimmed V and J ends, which lost 4 bases and 10 bases, there was a span of 14 bases. The CDR3 runs 13 residues. The germline V gene encodes CDR1 SSHAT and CDR2 FNYEAQ (reference sequence). The DNA of the CDR3 is TGTGCCAGCAGCTCGATGAGTGGTAGAGAGCAGTTCTTC. This codes for CASSSMSGREQFF.

At least ten counts were recorded for this clonotype. The chain links TRBV18 to TRBJ2-1; 12 positions agree with TRBD2. J was trimmed by 10 bases and V by 2 bases; bases with no gene match: 9. Germline V gene lookup returns CDR1 KGHSH and CDR2 LQKENI. The length of the CDR3 is 16 residues. The CDR3 region is CASSPFFRLAGEEQFF. DNA for the CDR3: TGTGCCAGCTCACCATTCTTTCGACTAGCGGGAGAAGAGCAGTTCTTC. Filled out from reference TRBV18 and TRBJ2-1, the complete variable domain reads NAGVMQNPRHLVRRRGQEARLRCSPMKGHSHVYWYRQLPEEGLKFMVYLQKENIIDESGMPKERFSAEFPKEGPSILRIQQVVRGDSAAYFCASSPFFRLAGEEQFFGPGTRLTVL.

This clonotype appeared a few times. This chain links TRBV7-9 with TRBJ2-2, with a tentative D call TRBD2 (6 bases). Germline V lookup: CDR1 SEHNR, CDR2 FQNEAQ (reference sequence). The CDR3 length is 15 residues. V was shortened by 5 bases and J by 3 bases, with 13 bases between the two germline ends. CDR3 amino acids: CASSRSPGDTGELFF. The DNA for the CDR3 is TGTGCCAGCAGCCGTAGCCCGGGAGACACCGGGGAGCTGTTTTTT.

In this sample, this clonotype turned up many times. The V gene is TRBV6-2 or TRBV6-3, the J gene TRBJ2-1, with 11 bases lining up with TRBD2. This CDR3 has 15 amino acids. Germline lookup yields CDR1 MNHEY and CDR2 SVGEGT. Trimming removed 4 bases from V and 7 bases from J; junction bases left unmatched: 6. The DNA for the CDR3 is TGTGCCAGCAGTTCCGTGATAGCGGGAGGGAATGAGCAGTTCTTC. Its protein is CASSSVIAGGNEQFF.